A single sample gave rise to the 9 T cell receptor beta chains below, sequenced in a study of T cell responses to AZD1222 COVID-19 vaccine. Some clones are missing from TCRdb's copy, which holds only in-frame ones; the method was immunoSEQ multiplex PCR. The sample lists some 120,000 clones; 70% to 90% were seen once. The material was peripheral blood, obtained on day 0 of AZD1222 vaccination. Receptors were obtained from an adult in good health.

This clone was recorded once. The CDR3 sequence is CASSQVGEAFF. CDR3 nucleotide sequence: TGTGCCAGCAGCCAAGTCGGAGAAGCTTTCTTT. This rearrangement joins TRBV3-1 (or the pseudogene TRBV3-2) to TRBJ1-1, with D unresolved. Germline CDR1 and CDR2: LGHDT and YNNKEL (reference sequence). The germline V and J ends were trimmed by 1 base and 8 bases, with 5 bases remaining between them. CDR3 length: 11 residues.

This clone was recorded only once. V is TRBV18 and J is TRBJ2-3, with TRBD2 matching over 9 bases. The trim removed 3 bases at V and 0 bases at J, leaving 1 base unmatched. The CDR3 length is 15 residues. Germline loops: CDR1 KGHSH, CDR2 LQKENI. CDR3 in DNA: TGTGCCAGCTCACCTAGCGGGAGTAGCACAGATACGCAGTATTTT. It is translated as CASSPSGSSTDTQYF.

The V call is TRBV30, the J call TRBJ2-5; 7 nucleotides agree with TRBD2. V trimming: 7 bases; J trimming: 5 bases; junction bases outside the gene matches: 7. The CDR3 runs to 12 residues. Germline V gene lookup returns CDR1 GTSNPN and CDR2 SVGIG (reference sequence). CDR3 nucleotides: TGTGCCTTGGGGAGGGTAAAGGAGACCCAGTACTTC. Its protein product is CALGRVKETQYF.

Turning to this clone: A junction end diverges from the germline sequence, so it may reflect a read error. CDR3 nucleotides: TGTGCCAGCAGCTTAGTCCCCCGAGGTGGGCAGCCCTATAATGAGCAGTTCTTC. It translates to CASSLVPRGGQPYNEQFF. The chain couples TRBV7-9 to TRBJ2-1; D not certain. Looked up from germline, CDR1 is SEHNR and CDR2 is FQNEAQ (reference sequence). This CDR3 spans 18 amino acids.

This chain uses TRBV4-3 with TRBJ1-1; D remains unclear. The CDR3 totals 15 residues. Germline-derived CDR1 and CDR2 are LGHNA and YSLEER. V was shortened by 2 bases and J by 4 bases, with 14 bases between the two germline ends. As DNA, the CDR3 is TGCGCCAGCAGCCAAAATTGGGTCCTGGCCACTGAAGCTTTCTTT. It is translated as CASSQNWVLATEAFF.

This clone was found a few times. The chain combines TRBV24-1 with TRBJ2-7, with 11 bases lining up with TRBD1. Germline V CDR1 and CDR2: KGHDR, SFDVKD. The CDR3 loop spans 15 amino acids. V lost 3 bases, J lost 4 bases, and 4 bases stayed unmatched. Written as DNA, the CDR3 is TGTGCCACCAGTGATACCGGGACAGGGGGATACGAGCAGTACTTC. It translates to CATSDTGTGGYEQYF.

The chain couples TRBV12-3 or TRBV12-4 to TRBJ2-1; no clear D gene. There are 11 residues in the CDR3. The germline V and J ends were trimmed by 10 bases and 15 bases, with 19 bases remaining between them. The CDR3 nucleotides are TGTGCCATACGCACGGGCCCCCAGACGTTCTTC. It codes for CAIRTGPQTFF.

The sample holds one count of this clone. The J gene is TRBJ2-5, the V gene TRBV27; 10 bases line up with TRBD2. The V and J ends lost 4 bases and 7 bases, in that order; junction bases with no gene match: 12. CDR3 length: 16 residues. Germline CDR1 reads MNHEY; CDR2 reads SMNVEV (reference sequence). As DNA, the CDR3 is TGTGCCAGCAGTTCCCAGAGCGGGAGGGCCGTGGGGACCCAGTACTTC. As protein: CASSSQSGRAVGTQYF.

This clone was recorded once. The rearrangement links TRBV5-4 to TRBJ1-4; TRBD1 matches at 8 bases. This CDR3 comprises 17 residues. Unmatched junction bases numbered 13, after V lost 1 base and J lost 8 bases. CDR1 is SGHNT, CDR2 YYREEE, per germline (reference sequence). CDR3 DNA: TGTGCCAGCAGCTTGATACAGGGGGGAGGGGTGAGAGAAAAACTGTTTTTT. Protein: CASSLIQGGGVREKLFF. Variable domain in full (rest from reference TRBV5-4 and TRBJ1-4): ETGVTQSPTHLIKTRGQQVTLRCSSQSGHNTVSWYQQALGQGPQFIFQYYREEENGRGNFPPRFSGLQFPNYSSELNVNALELDDSALYLCASSLIQGGGVREKLFFGSGTQLSVL.